The clone carrying this T cell receptor (beta chain) was observed once. Its antigen is not identified. The sample belongs to a study of regulatory T cells. V was shortened by 4 bases and J by 7 bases, with 13 bases between the two germline ends. This CDR3 comprises 14 residues. Germline V gives CDR1 MNHNS, CDR2 SASEGT. Study-wide results and caveats: Hydrophobic residues at CDR3 positions 6 and 7 were enriched in conventional CD4+ T cells of CD3G-deficient patients.

The PCR used 52 TRBV and 13 TRBJ primers. Method: immunoSEQ multiplex PCR; TCRdb's copy keeps in-frame clones and lacks some. Of about 21,000 clones listed, roughly 88% were seen once; the top ten hold roughly 1.3%. This receptor was taken from a child under 18 with CD3G deficiency. The source material was conventional CD4+ T cells sorted from blood. J is TRBJ1-4 and V is TRBV6-1, with D maybe TRBD1 (5 bases). Here the CDR3 DNA reads TGTGCCAGCAGTGCCCAGGGAGAAGCTGAAAAACTGTTTTTT. Translating it yields CASSAQGEAEKLFF.